This TCR beta chain was identified in a study of monozygotic twins with inflammatory bowel disease (dated by TCRdb to about 2019). About the investigation overall: The full study comprised some 30 monozygotic twin pairs: nine German pairs (four IBD-concordant, five IBD-discordant) and 19 IBD-discordant Danish pairs. Each individual had, on average, about 151 000 unique TCRalpha sequences and 181 000 unique TCRbeta sequences available for analysis. Disease-associated traits were sought mainly through comparisons between IBD patients and their genetically identical healthy co-twins within discordant pairs. Study-level results and caveats: IBD patients had lower TCRbeta repertoire diversity, measured by the inverse Simpson index, than their healthy co-twins. Fewer clonotypes were shared with other individuals by IBD patients than by healthy twins, most markedly in patients showing signs of disease activity. Differing immunosuppressive treatments among patients may have added background noise and inter-individual variability to the repertoires. The analysis was unable to tell different T cell subtypes apart. Repertoire similarity did not differ between concordant and discordant twins, possibly due to limited statistical power. No single strong signal or clonotype linked to IBD turned up in the results, so the idea that one exists was not supported.

From the germline V gene, CDR1 is ENHRY and CDR2 is SYGVKD. Spanning cysteine to phenylalanine, the CDR3 consists of 12 amino acids. The nucleotide record is missing. The library came from 5' RACE. Each TCR library was prepared from about 3,400 ng of total RNA. For each sample, cDNA was synthesized in eight separate reactions using SMARTScribe reverse transcriptase. During cDNA synthesis, template switching introduced unique molecular identifiers that contained a 6-nucleotide sample barcode. Amplification of TCRalpha and TCRbeta cDNA involved two nested PCRs of approximately 16 and 9 cycles, and each PCR was followed by bead purification. Before amplification, cDNA was treated with uracil DNA-glycosylase and purified using the QIAquick PCR purification kit. The second PCR added Illumina TruSeq-compatible adapters along with sample-specific barcodes. Library quality and concentration were assessed using TapeStation and Qubit, and about 5 ng of each library was pooled. Pooled libraries were sequenced on an Illumina HiSeq2500 single-index Rapid Run with 2 x 100 bp reads and custom sequencing primers. In the original analysis: PCR and sequencing errors were corrected by UMI-based consensus assembly using MiGEC version 1.2.6. MiXCR version 2.1.1 was used to carry out V(D)J alignment, clonotype assembly and CDR3 extraction. To normalise gene usage, clonotype sharing and MAIT/NKT TCR abundance, the analysis used the top 1000, 10 000 and 20 000 clonotypes per sample. After downsampling to 27 000 UMIs, diversity was calculated as the inverse Simpson index using the vegan R package. Paired Mann-Whitney U tests on discordant twin pairs were used, with Benjamini-Hochberg multiple-testing correction. The reads underwent TCRdb reprocessing, giving one record for each CDR3 protein sequence and no DNA. TCRdb, not the authors, supplied the V and J calls. The sample table includes some 150,000 distinct CDR3 sequences. Roughly 2.6% of the sample belongs to the ten largest clones.

From each donor, an approximately 2.5 ml peripheral blood sample was collected into PAXgene tubes and stored at -80 degrees C. Total RNA was isolated from whole blood with the PAXgene blood miRNA kit on an automated QIAcube, without T cell sorting. Peripheral blood from monozygotic twin pairs concordant or discordant for inflammatory bowel disease was subjected to deep TCRalpha and TCRbeta repertoire profiling with unique molecular barcoding. Smoking habits were recorded for all twin pairs, with individuals classified as current, former or never smokers. A word on this clonotype: The antigen it binds to is not known.

The sequence derives from a human donor with ulcerative colitis or Crohn's disease, or a healthy co-twin of an affected twin (not recorded which). The rearrangement joined TRBV10-3 to TRBJ2-7; TCRdb selects TRBD2, and the lack of DNA leaves this call unchecked. Sequenced material: blood. The CDR3 corresponds to CASLAGDYEQYF.